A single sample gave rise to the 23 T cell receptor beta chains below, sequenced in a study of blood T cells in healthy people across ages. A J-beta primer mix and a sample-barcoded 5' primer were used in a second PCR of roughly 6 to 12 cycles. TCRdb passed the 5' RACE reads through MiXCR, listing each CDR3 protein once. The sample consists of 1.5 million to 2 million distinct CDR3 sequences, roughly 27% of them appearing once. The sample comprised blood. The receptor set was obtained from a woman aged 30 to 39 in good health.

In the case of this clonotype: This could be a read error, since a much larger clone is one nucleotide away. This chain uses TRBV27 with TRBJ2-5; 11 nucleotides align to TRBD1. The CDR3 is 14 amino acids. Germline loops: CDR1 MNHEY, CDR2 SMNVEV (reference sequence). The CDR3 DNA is TGTGCCGGCAGTTGGGACAGGGGGCAAGAGACCCAGTACTTC. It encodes CAGSWDRGQETQYF.

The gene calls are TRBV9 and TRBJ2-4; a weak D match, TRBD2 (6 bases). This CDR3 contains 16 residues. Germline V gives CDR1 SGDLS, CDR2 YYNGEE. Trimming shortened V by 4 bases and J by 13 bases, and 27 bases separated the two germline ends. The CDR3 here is CASSFGRASDLREQYF. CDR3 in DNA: TGTGCCAGCAGCTTCGGGCGGGCTAGCGATTTACGAGAGCAGTACTTC.

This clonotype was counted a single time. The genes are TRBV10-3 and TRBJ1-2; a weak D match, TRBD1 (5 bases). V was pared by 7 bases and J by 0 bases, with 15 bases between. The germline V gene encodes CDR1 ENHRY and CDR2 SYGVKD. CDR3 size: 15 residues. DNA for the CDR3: TGTGCCATCACCCGGGACGGAAATTCTAACTATGGCTACACCTTC. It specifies CAITRDGNSNYGYTF.

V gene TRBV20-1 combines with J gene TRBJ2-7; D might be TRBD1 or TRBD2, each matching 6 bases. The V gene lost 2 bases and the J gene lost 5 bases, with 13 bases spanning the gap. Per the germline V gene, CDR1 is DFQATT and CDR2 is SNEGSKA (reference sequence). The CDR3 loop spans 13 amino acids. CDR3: CSARKAGHDEQYF. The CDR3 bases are TGCAGTGCTAGAAAGGCGGGACATGACGAGCAGTACTTC.

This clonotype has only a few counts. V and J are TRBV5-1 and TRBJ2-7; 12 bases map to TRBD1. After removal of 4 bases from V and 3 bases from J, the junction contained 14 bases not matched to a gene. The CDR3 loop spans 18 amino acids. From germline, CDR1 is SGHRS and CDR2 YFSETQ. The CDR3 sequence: CASSLDPQGQGALYEQYF. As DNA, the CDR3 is TGCGCCAGCAGCCTGGACCCCCAGGGACAGGGGGCCCTCTACGAGCAGTACTTC. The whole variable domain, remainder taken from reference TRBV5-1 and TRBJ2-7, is KAGVTQTPRYLIKTRGQQVTLSCSPISGHRSVSWYQQTPGQGLQFLFEYFSETQRNKGNFPGRFSGRQFSNSRSEMNVSTLELGDSALYLCASSLDPQGQGALYEQYFGPGTRLTVT.

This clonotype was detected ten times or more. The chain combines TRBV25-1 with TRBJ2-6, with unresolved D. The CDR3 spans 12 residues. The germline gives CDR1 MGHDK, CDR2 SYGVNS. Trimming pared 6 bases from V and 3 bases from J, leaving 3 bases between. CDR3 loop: CASRGGANVLTF. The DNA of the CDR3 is TGTGCCAGCAGGGGTGGGGCCAACGTCCTGACTTTC. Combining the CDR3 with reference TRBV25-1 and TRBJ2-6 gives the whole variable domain EADIYQTPRYLVIGTGKKITLECSQTMGHDKMYWYQQDPGMELHLIHYSYGVNSTEKGDLSSESTVSRIRTEHFPLTLESARPSHTSQYLCASRGGANVLTFGAGSRLTVL.

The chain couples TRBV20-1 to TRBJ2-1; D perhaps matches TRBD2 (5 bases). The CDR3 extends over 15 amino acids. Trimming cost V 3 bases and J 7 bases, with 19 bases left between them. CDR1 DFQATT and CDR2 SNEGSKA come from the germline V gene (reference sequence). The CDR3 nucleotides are TGCAGTGCTAGCCCCCGGTCGGAGAGGGAGAATGAGCAGTTCTTC. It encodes CSASPRSERENEQFF.

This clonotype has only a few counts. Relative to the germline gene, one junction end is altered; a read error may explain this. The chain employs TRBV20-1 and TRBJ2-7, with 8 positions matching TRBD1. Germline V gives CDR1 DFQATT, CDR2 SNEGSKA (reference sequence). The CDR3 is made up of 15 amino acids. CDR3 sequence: CSAMSRGQGVRERYF. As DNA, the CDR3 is TGCAGTGCTATGAGCCGTGGACAGGGTGTAAGGGAGCGGTACTTC.

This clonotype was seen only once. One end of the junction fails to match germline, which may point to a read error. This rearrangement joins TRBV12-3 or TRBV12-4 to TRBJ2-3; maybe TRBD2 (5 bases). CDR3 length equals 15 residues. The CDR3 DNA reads TGTGCCAGCAGCCCGGGGAACGGGCGCACAGATGCGCAGTATTTT. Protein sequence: CASSPGNGRTDAQYF.

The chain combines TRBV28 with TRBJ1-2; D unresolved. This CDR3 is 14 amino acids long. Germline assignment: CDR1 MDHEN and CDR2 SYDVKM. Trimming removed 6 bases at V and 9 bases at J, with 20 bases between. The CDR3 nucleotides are TGTGCCAGCAGCCCCCCCCCGGGTAAATATCGCTACACCTTC. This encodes CASSPPPGKYRYTF.

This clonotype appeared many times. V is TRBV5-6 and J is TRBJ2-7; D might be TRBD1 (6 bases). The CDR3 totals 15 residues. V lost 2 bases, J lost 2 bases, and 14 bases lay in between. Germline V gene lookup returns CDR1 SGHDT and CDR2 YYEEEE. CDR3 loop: CASSFFDRRPYEQYF. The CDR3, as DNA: TGTGCCAGCAGCTTTTTCGACAGGCGCCCCTACGAGCAGTACTTC.

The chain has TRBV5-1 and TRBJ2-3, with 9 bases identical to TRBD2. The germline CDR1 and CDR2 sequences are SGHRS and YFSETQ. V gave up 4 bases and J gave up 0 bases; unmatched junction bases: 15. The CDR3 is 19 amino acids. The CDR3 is CASSPGSGGLTSSTDTQYF. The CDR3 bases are TGCGCCAGCAGCCCCGGGAGCGGGGGGCTAACCTCTAGCACAGATACGCAGTATTTT.

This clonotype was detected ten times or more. CDR3 amino acids: CATRDGSSYEQYF. CDR3 nucleotides: TGTGCCACCAGGGACGGATCCTCCTACGAGCAGTACTTC. J is TRBJ2-7 and V is TRBV10-3, with D perhaps being TRBD1 or TRBD2 (5 bases each). Germline CDR1 ENHRY, CDR2 SYGVKD. Trimming removed 10 bases from V and 0 bases from J, with 13 bases in between. The CDR3 extends over 13 amino acids.

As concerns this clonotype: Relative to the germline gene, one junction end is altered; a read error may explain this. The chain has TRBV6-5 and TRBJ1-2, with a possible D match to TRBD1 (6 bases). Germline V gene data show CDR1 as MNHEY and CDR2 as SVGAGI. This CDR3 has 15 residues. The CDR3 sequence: CASSSQGTHFYDYTF. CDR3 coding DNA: TGTGCCAGCAGTTCACAGGGTACTCACTTCTATGACTACACCTTC.

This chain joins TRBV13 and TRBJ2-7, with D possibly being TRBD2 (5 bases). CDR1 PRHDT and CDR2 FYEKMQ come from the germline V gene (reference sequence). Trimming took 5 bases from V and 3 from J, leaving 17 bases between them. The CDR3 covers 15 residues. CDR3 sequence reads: CASSLAGPASYEQYF. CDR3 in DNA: TGTGCCAGCAGCCTAGCCGGTCCGGCAAGCTACGAGCAGTACTTC.

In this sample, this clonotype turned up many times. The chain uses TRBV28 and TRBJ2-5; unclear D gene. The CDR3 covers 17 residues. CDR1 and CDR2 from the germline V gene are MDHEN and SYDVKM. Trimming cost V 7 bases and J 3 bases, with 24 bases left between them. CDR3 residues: CASNPWLLTDAEETQYF. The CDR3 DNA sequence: TGTGCCAGCAATCCGTGGTTGTTGACGGACGCGGAAGAGACCCAGTACTTC.

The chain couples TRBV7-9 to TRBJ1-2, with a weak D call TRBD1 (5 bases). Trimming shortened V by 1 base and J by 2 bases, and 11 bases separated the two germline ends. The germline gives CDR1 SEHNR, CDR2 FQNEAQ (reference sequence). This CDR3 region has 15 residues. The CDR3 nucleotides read TGTGCCAGCAGCTTAGTTCAGGGTCCCAACTATGGCTACACCTTC. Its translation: CASSLVQGPNYGYTF.

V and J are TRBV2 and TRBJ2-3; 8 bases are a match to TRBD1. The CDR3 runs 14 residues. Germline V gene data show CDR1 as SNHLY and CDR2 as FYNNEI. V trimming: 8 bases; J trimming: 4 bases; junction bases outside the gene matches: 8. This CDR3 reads CASGRDRKPDTQYF. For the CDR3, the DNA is TGTGCCAGCGGCCGGGACAGGAAGCCAGATACGCAGTATTTT.

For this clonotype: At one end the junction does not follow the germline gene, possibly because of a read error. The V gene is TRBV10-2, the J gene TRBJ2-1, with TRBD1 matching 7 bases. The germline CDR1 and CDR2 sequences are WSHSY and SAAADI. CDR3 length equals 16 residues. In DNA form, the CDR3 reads TGCGTCAGCAGTGATGTAGGGGGCGCTAATTGGAATGAGCAGTTCTTC. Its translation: CVSSDVGGANWNEQFF.

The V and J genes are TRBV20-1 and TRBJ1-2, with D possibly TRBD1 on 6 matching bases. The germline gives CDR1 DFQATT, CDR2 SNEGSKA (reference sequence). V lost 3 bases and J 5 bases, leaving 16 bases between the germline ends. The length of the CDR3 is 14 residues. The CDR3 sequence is CSASGDTSFYGYTF. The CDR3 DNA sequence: TGCAGTGCTAGCGGGGACACCTCTTTTTATGGCTACACCTTC.

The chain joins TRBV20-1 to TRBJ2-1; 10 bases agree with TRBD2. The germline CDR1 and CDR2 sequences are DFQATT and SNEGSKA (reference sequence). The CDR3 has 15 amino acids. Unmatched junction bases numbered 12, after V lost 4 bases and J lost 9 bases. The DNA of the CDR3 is TGCAGTGCTAAAACAGCGGGAGGGGAGTTTAGTGAGCAGTTCTTC. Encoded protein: CSAKTAGGEFSEQFF.

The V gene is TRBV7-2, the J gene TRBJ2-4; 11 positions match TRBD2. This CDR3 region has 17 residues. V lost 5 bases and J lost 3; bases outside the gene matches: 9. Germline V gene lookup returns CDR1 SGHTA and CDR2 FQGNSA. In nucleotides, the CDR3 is TGTGCCAGCAGCCACGGCCTTAGCGGGAGGGACAAAAACATTCAGTACTTC. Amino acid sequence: CASSHGLSGRDKNIQYF.

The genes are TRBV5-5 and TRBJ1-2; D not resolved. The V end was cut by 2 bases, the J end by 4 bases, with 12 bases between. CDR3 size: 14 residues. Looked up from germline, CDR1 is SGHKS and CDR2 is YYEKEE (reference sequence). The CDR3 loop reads CASSFASGGYGYTF. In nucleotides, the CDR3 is TGTGCCAGCAGCTTTGCCAGCGGCGGCTATGGCTACACCTTC.